This T cell receptor beta chain originates from a study of PD-1 blockade in classical Hodgkin lymphoma. Sequencing was performed with immunoSEQ multiplex PCR; in TCRdb, only in-frame clones are kept and a portion is missing. There are over 15,000 clones in the sample; less than 80% occur only once, and around 7.7% lies in the top ten. V lost 2 bases and J lost 6; bases outside the gene matches: 6. The germline V gene has CDR1 SGHRS and CDR2 YFSETQ. This CDR3 is 15 amino acids long. After autologous stem cell transplantation all patients relapsed, and prior brentuximab vedotin exposure differed between cohorts. Study-level results: Diminished baseline TCR diversity has been reported in newly diagnosed patients relative to healthy donors. Newly diagnosed and completely responding patients shared comparable baseline diversity. Repertoires differed for reasons still undefined, possibly disease activity or prior therapy.

Of note for this clone: Its specificity is unknown.

Material: peripheral blood mononuclear cells (PBMCs), obtained before the second cycle of nivolumab. This clonotype originated in a human donor with classical Hodgkin lymphoma. The V gene is TRBV5-1, the J gene TRBJ2-3, with 10 bases fitting TRBD2. The chain's CDR3 is CASSLSLAGVDTQYF. In DNA form, the CDR3 reads TGCGCCAGCAGCTTATCGCTAGCGGGAGTGGATACGCAGTATTTT. The entire variable domain, with the rest obtained from reference TRBV5-1 and TRBJ2-3, is as follows: KAGVTQTPRYLIKTRGQQVTLSCSPISGHRSVSWYQQTPGQGLQFLFEYFSETQRNKGNFPGRFSGRQFSNSRSEMNVSTLELGDSALYLCASSLSLAGVDTQYFGPGTRLTVL.